Below are 25 T cell receptor beta chains sequenced from a single sample in a study of regulatory T cells in long-lasting Graves disease. This sample's time point: newly diagnosed GD, antithyroid drugs for less than 3 months. Scientists built the TCR library using RNA that was extracted from PBMCs. Sequencing libraries for TCR beta were prepared with iRepertoire HTBI primers and Arm-PCR of CDR3 regions. TCRdb passed the multiplex PCR reads through MiXCR, listing each CDR3 protein once. This sample has roughly 510,000 distinct CDR3 sequences; about 16% occur once, and the top ten carry 12%. The same data also contributed to another study, on T cells in Graves' hyperthyroidism and ophthalmopathy.

Sequenced material: peripheral blood mononuclear cells (PBMCs), taken at new diagnosis, from a patient treated with antithyroid drugs. Source of these receptors: a man aged 18 to 30 with Graves disease.

This clonotype occurred once. An end of the junction differs from the germline gene, which may be a read error. This chain uses TRBV28 with TRBJ2-3; TRBD2 matches at 10 bases. Per the germline V gene, CDR1 is MDHEN and CDR2 is SYDVKM. CDR3 length equals 15 residues. CDR3 sequence reads: CVSSVLAGRPDTQYF. The CDR3 DNA follows: TGTGTCAGCAGTGTACTAGCGGGAAGGCCAGATACGCAGTATTTT.

V and J are TRBV4-1 and TRBJ2-1; 8 bases map to TRBD1. From germline, CDR1 is MGHRA and CDR2 YSYEKL. This CDR3 contains 14 residues. The J segment lost 6 bases and the V segment lost 4 bases, leaving 5 bases of the junction unmatched. In nucleotides, the CDR3 is TGCGCCAGCAGCCGACCGACAGGGGTCAATGAGCAGTTCTTC. It is translated as CASSRPTGVNEQFF.

In its sample, this clonotype was seen many times. The rearrangement joins TRBV7-6 to TRBJ2-1, with D uncertain. The germline V gene encodes CDR1 SGHVS and CDR2 FNYEAQ. The CDR3 is 13 amino acids. V lost 4 bases and J 3 bases, leaving 7 bases between the germline ends. In nucleotides, the CDR3 is TGTGCCAGCAGCTCGCGCAACTACAATGAGCAGTTCTTC. Translated: CASSSRNYNEQFF.

V is TRBV4-1 and J is TRBJ2-2; 9 bases map to TRBD2. The CDR3 runs 16 residues. V was clipped by 4 bases and J by 6 bases; unmatched bases: 9. The V gene's germline CDR1 is MGHRA and CDR2 YSYEKL. The CDR3 loop reads CASSRAIAGVPGELFF. The CDR3 bases are TGCGCCAGCAGCCGGGCGATAGCGGGAGTCCCCGGGGAGCTGTTTTTT.

There are many counts of this clonotype. The chain links TRBV28 to TRBJ2-3; 11 nucleotides match TRBD2. CDR1 is MDHEN and CDR2 is SYDVKM in the germline V gene. V gave up 5 bases and J gave up 6 bases; unmatched junction bases: 13. The CDR3 has 17 amino acids. CDR3 region: CASSIPTSIAGGDTQYF. The CDR3 DNA reads TGTGCCAGCAGTATACCGACATCCATAGCGGGAGGGGATACGCAGTATTTT.

This clonotype was found once. A far bigger clonotype differs at one base, so this is likely a read error. The chain carries TRBV12-3 or TRBV12-4 and TRBJ2-3; possible D gene TRBD1, 5 bases. The J call is uncertain, as TRBJ1-1 better fits the DNA end. The CDR3 is made up of 13 amino acids. DNA of the CDR3: TGTGCCAGCAGAGTGACAGTGAACACTGAAGCTTTCTTT. Protein: CASRVTVNTEAFF.

This clonotype was observed a few times. The chain links TRBV6-2 or TRBV6-3 to TRBJ1-2, with D unresolved. The CDR3 is 16 residues long. Per the germline V gene, CDR1 is MNHEY and CDR2 is SVGEGT. Trimming removed 7 bases from V and 4 bases from J, with 22 bases in between. The CDR3 loop reads CASKGGPAKESYGYTF. The DNA for the CDR3 is TGTGCCAGCAAGGGCGGGCCCGCCAAGGAAAGCTATGGCTACACCTTC.

This clonotype appeared many times. This sequence joins TRBV12-3 or TRBV12-4 and TRBJ2-1; the D gene is possibly TRBD2 (6 bases). V lost 2 bases to trimming and J lost 9 bases, with 14 bases between them. This CDR3 has 14 residues. CDR3 in amino acids: CASSLRDSSIEQFF. Written as DNA, the CDR3 is TGTGCCAGCAGTTTAAGGGACTCCTCAATTGAGCAGTTCTTC.

This clonotype occurred a few times. The rearrangement joins TRBV14 to TRBJ2-6, with D maybe TRBD2 (5 bases). CDR3 length: 16 amino acids. V shed 1 base and J shed 3 bases, with 10 bases lying between them. Germline CDR1 reads SGHDN; CDR2 reads FVKESK. CDR3 DNA: TGTGCCAGCAGCCAAGCTAGGGAGTTTGGGGCCAACGTCCTGACTTTC. It is translated as CASSQAREFGANVLTF. The variable domain in full, with the rest retrieved from reference TRBV14 and TRBJ2-6, is EAGVTQFPSHSVIEKGQTVTLRCDPISGHDNLYWYRRVMGKEIKFLLHFVKESKQDESGMPNNRFLAERTGGTYSTLKVQPAELEDSGVYFCASSQAREFGANVLTFGAGSRLTVL.

The genes are TRBV10-3 and TRBJ1-1; tentatively, D is TRBD1 (5 bases). Trimming took 6 bases from V and 2 from J, leaving 13 bases between them. Germline CDR1 ENHRY, CDR2 SYGVKD. CDR3 length equals 14 residues. This CDR3 reads CAISMWDGNTEAFF. Here the CDR3 DNA reads TGTGCCATCAGCATGTGGGACGGCAACACTGAAGCTTTCTTT.

This clonotype appeared many times. This sequence joins TRBV27 and TRBJ2-3; a possible D gene is TRBD2 (6 bases). CDR3 length equals 16 residues. The V gene's germline CDR1 is MNHEY and CDR2 SMNVEV (reference sequence). With 3 bases removed from V and 2 bases from J, the gap between germline ends came to 15 bases. DNA for the CDR3: TGTGCCAGCAGTTTTAACGGAGGCGGGGTCACAGATACGCAGTATTTT. Its translation: CASSFNGGGVTDTQYF.

This clonotype was seen only a few times. J is TRBJ2-7 and V is TRBV7-9; D unclear. This CDR3 has 14 amino acids. V was shortened by 2 bases and J by 2 bases, with 10 bases between the two germline ends. The germline V gene encodes CDR1 SEHNR and CDR2 FQNEAQ (reference sequence). The CDR3 bases are TGTGCCAGCAGCTTACGGGCAGGTACCTACGAGCAGTACTTC. Translating gives CASSLRAGTYEQYF.

This clonotype came up many times. V gene TRBV11-1 combines with J gene TRBJ2-7; D uncertain. Germline V lookup: CDR1 SGHAT, CDR2 FQDESV (reference sequence). CDR3 length: 13 amino acids. V dropped 7 bases and J dropped 1 base, with 11 bases sitting between them. This CDR3 reads CASTDTVSYEQYF. The CDR3 nucleotides are TGTGCCAGCACAGACACAGTGTCCTACGAGCAGTACTTC. The full variable domain, completed using reference TRBV11-1 and TRBJ2-7, is EAEVAQSPRYKITEKSQAVAFWCDPISGHATLYWYRQILGQGPELLVQFQDESVVDDSQLPKDRFSAERLKGVDSTLKIQPAELGDSAMYLCASTDTVSYEQYFGPGTRLTVT.

This clonotype was seen many times. The chain has TRBV7-2 and TRBJ1-5; D gene ambiguous. The CDR3 runs 16 residues. V lost 4 bases and J lost 7, with 20 bases in between. The germline V gene encodes CDR1 SGHTA and CDR2 FQGNSA. CDR3 protein: CASSYLPQGLGQPQHF. CDR3 bases: TGTGCCAGCAGCTACCTTCCGCAAGGGCTAGGCCAGCCCCAGCATTTT.

This clonotype was seen at least ten times. V and J are TRBV27 and TRBJ2-7; 8 positions match TRBD2. The germline V gene encodes CDR1 MNHEY and CDR2 SMNVEV (reference sequence). CDR3 size: 14 residues. With V trimmed by 4 bases and J by 3 bases, 5 bases remained unmatched. CDR3 sequence (DNA): TGTGCCAGCAGTTATGGTCGGGAGGGCTACGAGCAGTACTTC. It encodes CASSYGREGYEQYF.

This clonotype was detected ten times or more. This chain connects TRBV20-1 to TRBJ2-2, with TRBD1 as a possible D gene (5 bases). CDR3 length equals 12 residues. Per germline, CDR1 DFQATT and CDR2 SNEGSKA (reference sequence). The V and J ends lost 4 bases and 3 bases respectively, with 6 bases between them. CDR3 sequence (DNA): TGCAGTGCTACCAGGGACACCGGGGAGCTGTTTTTT. Its translation: CSATRDTGELFF.

This clonotype was seen once. This may be a read error: a much more frequent sequence differs by one nucleotide. J is TRBJ2-5 and V is TRBV11-3; D could derive from TRBD1 or TRBD2 (5 bases each). V shed 11 bases and J shed 3 bases, with 16 bases lying between them. Germline V lookup: CDR1 SGHNT, CDR2 YENEEA. The CDR3 loop spans 13 amino acids. CDR3 region: CAWSRGYKETQYF. The CDR3, as DNA: TGTGCCTGGAGTCGGGGCTACAAAGAGACCCAGTACTTC.

This clonotype was recorded many times. This rearrangement joins TRBV7-8 to TRBJ2-1, with D tentatively TRBD2 (6 bases). V lost 6 bases to trimming and J lost 0 bases, with 12 bases between them. CDR1 is SGHVS, CDR2 FQNEAQ, per germline. This CDR3 has 15 amino acids. CDR3 nucleotide sequence: TGTGCCAGCAGGCGGGCGGGGAGCTCCTACAATGAGCAGTTCTTC. Amino acids: CASRRAGSSYNEQFF.

The chain couples TRBV2 to TRBJ1-3, with D hard to call. CDR1 and CDR2 from the germline V gene are SNHLY and FYNNEI. Trimming left V 7 bases short and J 0 bases short, with 10 bases between. The CDR3 spans 14 residues. The chain's CDR3 is CASIGSFSGNTIYF. DNA for the CDR3: TGTGCCAGCATTGGCAGCTTCTCTGGAAACACCATATATTTT.

This clonotype was detected many times. The chain uses TRBV10-3 and TRBJ2-7; D is unresolved. Between the trimmed V and J ends, which lost 3 bases and 3 bases, there was a span of 3 bases. The CDR3 contains 11 residues. The germline CDR1 and CDR2 sequences are ENHRY and SYGVKD. The CDR3 protein is CAISDGYEQYF. The CDR3 DNA sequence: TGTGCCATCAGTGACGGCTACGAGCAGTACTTC.

The rearrangement links TRBV5-1 to TRBJ1-1, with D possibly matching TRBD1 (6 bases). Germline V gene data show CDR1 as SGHRS and CDR2 as YFSETQ. Trimming left V 4 bases short and J 8 bases short, with 18 bases between. The CDR3 runs 14 residues. CDR3 region: CASSGRRQDGEAFF. The CDR3 coding sequence is TGCGCCAGCAGCGGGCGGAGACAGGACGGAGAAGCTTTCTTT. The whole variable domain, remainder taken from reference TRBV5-1 and TRBJ1-1, is KAGVTQTPRYLIKTRGQQVTLSCSPISGHRSVSWYQQTPGQGLQFLFEYFSETQRNKGNFPGRFSGRQFSNSRSEMNVSTLELGDSALYLCASSGRRQDGEAFFGQGTRLTVV.

On this clonotype itself: The CDR3 ends on some other residue instead of the conserved phenylalanine or tryptophan, so this is likely a read error. This chain connects TRBV4-1 to TRBJ1-1; 7 nucleotides line up with TRBD1. After removal of 3 bases from V and 1 base from J, the junction contained 5 bases not matched to a gene. CDR1 is MGHRA and CDR2 is YSYEKL in the germline V gene. The CDR3 length is 15 residues. The CDR3 nucleotides are TGCGCCAGCAGCCAGCGGACAGGAAAGAACACTGAAGCTTTCTCT. Translating it yields CASSQRTGKNTEAFS.

This clonotype was seen a handful of times. V is TRBV20-1 and J is TRBJ2-1, with 12 bases matching TRBD2. This CDR3 has 15 residues. The junction had 8 bases not matched to a gene; V was cut back by 5 bases and J by 6 bases. The germline V gene has CDR1 DFQATT and CDR2 SNEGSKA (reference sequence). CDR3 loop: CSALPLAGGVNEQFF. CDR3 nucleotides: TGCAGTGCTTTACCGCTAGCGGGAGGGGTCAATGAGCAGTTCTTC.

In its sample, this clonotype was seen many times. The rearrangement joins TRBV5-1 to TRBJ1-5, with 8 bases aligning to TRBD1. J was trimmed by 0 bases and V by 5 bases; bases with no gene match: 10. CDR1 is SGHRS and CDR2 is YFSETQ in the germline V gene. The CDR3 totals 17 residues. The DNA of the CDR3 is TGCGCCAGCAGACATCCAGGGGGCTCTTTTAGCAATCAGCCCCAGCATTTT. Translating gives CASRHPGGSFSNQPQHF.

This chain joins TRBV5-6 and TRBJ1-4; D unclear. The CDR3 spans 15 residues. The germline gives CDR1 SGHDT, CDR2 YYEEEE. Trimming took off 6 bases at V and 2 bases at J, with 14 bases between the two ends. The CDR3, as DNA: TGTGCCAGCACCAAACGGGCGGCTACTAATGAAAAACTGTTTTTT. It translates to CASTKRAATNEKLFF.